This T cell receptor (beta chain) was profiled in a study of shared clonotypes between healthy human individuals. Study results and caveats: Represented diversity, genetic and exposure-history alike, was limited by few donors.

It was CD45RO-negative cells, positively selected for CCR7, that made up naive CD8 cells, with terminally differentiated effector memory CD45RA+ cells excluded. Remarks on this clone: The antigen remains undetermined.

Germline V gene lookup returns CDR1 SEHNR and CDR2 FQNEAQ (reference sequence). V shed 5 bases and J shed 5 bases, with 12 bases lying between them. CDR3 length: 13 residues. The assay was carried out at the deep level. The table came from immunoSEQ multiplex PCR; TCRdb's copy has only in-frame clones and leaves some out. The repertoire holds about 1,800,000 clones, about 95% seen once, with 1.2% in the top ten. Sequenced sample: naive CD8+ T cells sorted from blood. The V and J genes are TRBV7-9 and TRBJ1-1, with D maybe TRBD1 (6 bases). This clonotype was obtained from a man aged 18 to 30 in good health. The CDR3, as DNA: TGTGCCAGCAGCGTGACAGGTGGAACTGAAGCTTTCTTT. It yields the protein CASSVTGGTEAFF.